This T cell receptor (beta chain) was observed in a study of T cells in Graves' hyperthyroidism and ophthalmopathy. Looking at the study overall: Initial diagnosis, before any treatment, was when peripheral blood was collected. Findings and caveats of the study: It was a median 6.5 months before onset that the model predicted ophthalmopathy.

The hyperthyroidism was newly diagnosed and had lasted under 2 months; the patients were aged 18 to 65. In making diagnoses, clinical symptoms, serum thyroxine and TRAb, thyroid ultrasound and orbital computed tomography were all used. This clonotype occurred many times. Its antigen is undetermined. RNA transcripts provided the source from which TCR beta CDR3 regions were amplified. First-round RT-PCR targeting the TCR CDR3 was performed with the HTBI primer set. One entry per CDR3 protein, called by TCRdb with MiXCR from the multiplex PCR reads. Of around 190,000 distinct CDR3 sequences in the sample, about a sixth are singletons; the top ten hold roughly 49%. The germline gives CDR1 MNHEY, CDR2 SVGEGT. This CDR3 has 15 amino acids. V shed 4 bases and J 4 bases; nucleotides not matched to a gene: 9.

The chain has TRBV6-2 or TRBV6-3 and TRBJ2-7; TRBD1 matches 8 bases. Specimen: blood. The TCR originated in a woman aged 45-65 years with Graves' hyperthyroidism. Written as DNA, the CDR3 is TGTGCCAGCAGTTGGGGGACAGGTATTTTGTACGAGCAGTACTTC. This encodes CASSWGTGILYEQYF.